This entry describes one T cell receptor (beta chain). Its specificity is not known. This sample was taken from a study of neoadjuvant anti-PD-1 for oral cavity cancer. About the research overall: Nivolumab at 3 mg/kg was mostly given biweekly, three to four doses, pre-surgery. Non-progressing patients received a fourth nivolumab dose near day 43, then surgery on days 50-56. Whole-study results and caveats: Higher pretreatment Treg/Th17 ratios tracked higher pretreatment blood clonality.

The CDR3 is 16 amino acids. Germline CDR1 LNHDA, CDR2 SQIVND (reference sequence). V lost 8 bases and J lost 0, with 17 bases in between. Cohort: HPV-negative, locally advanced oral cavity squamous cell carcinoma patients. Method: immunoSEQ multiplex PCR; TCRdb's copy keeps in-frame clones and lacks some. The data contain about 7,600 clones, about 53% of them singletons. The chain has TRBV19 and TRBJ2-4; TRBD1 might be the D (7 bases). This TCR derives from a person between 40 and 85 years old with oral cavity squamous cell carcinoma. The source material was tumor tissue, sampled before nivolumab (anti-PD-1) treatment. The CDR3 spells CASHRRGPLAKNIQYF. The CDR3 DNA reads TGTGCCAGTCATAGGAGGGGGCCGCTAGCCAAAAACATTCAGTACTTC.